The 9 T cell receptor beta chains given below trace back to one sample, sequenced in a study of long-term antiretroviral therapy in people with HIV (dated by TCRdb to between 2022 and 2023). Sequencing of the TRB variable region was done with the immunoSEQ hsTCRB v3.0 assay at survey level resolution. TCRdb took over this immuneACCESS table, retaining in-frame rearrangements with V and J assigned. Such tables are incomplete; in checked studies, under half of the missing clones stem from an unresolved V gene, and the remainder is unexplained. The sample data list about 27,000 clones, and approximately 80% of these were observed just once. The ten largest clones capture around 8.3% of the sample. The starting material was unsorted PBMCs, obtained 3 years after starting antiretroviral therapy. These receptors all come from a middle-aged man with HIV.

This clone is medium-sized by share. The J gene is TRBJ2-7, the V gene TRBV11-2, with 9 bases that match TRBD1. The CDR3 consists of 14 residues. Germline CDR1 reads SGHAT; CDR2 reads FQNNGV. Trimming removed 6 bases from V and 6 bases from J; junction bases left unmatched: 9. The CDR3 DNA is TGTGCCAGCAGTCGGGACAGGGTAATCGGCGAGCAGTACTTC. This gives the protein CASSRDRVIGEQYF.

This chain connects TRBV28 to TRBJ1-3, with D perhaps matching TRBD1 (6 bases). This CDR3 is 15 amino acids long. V was cut by 7 bases and J by 0 bases, with 13 bases left in between. Germline CDR1 reads MDHEN; CDR2 reads SYDVKM. CDR3 bases: TGTGCCAGCACCTTGGGGGCGACCTCTGGAAACACCATATATTTT. The encoded protein is CASTLGATSGNTIYF.

Points on this clone: At one boundary the junction diverges from the germline segment, which might be a read error. For the CDR3, the DNA is TGTGCTAGCAGGACGGACAGGGAGTACGGGGAGCTGTTTTTT. It translates to CASRTDREYGELFF. The chain uses TRBV7-7 and TRBJ2-2; 8 bases match TRBD1. CDR3 size: 14 residues. Germline-derived CDR1 and CDR2 are SSHAT and FNYEAQ (reference sequence).

The chain employs TRBV5-1 and TRBJ2-3; D is unresolved. The germline gives CDR1 SGHRS, CDR2 YFSETQ. The CDR3 has 14 residues. The V end lost 0 bases, the J end lost 6 bases, and 11 bases lay between the germline ends. The CDR3 reads CASSLDQSRDTQYF. The CDR3 coding sequence is TGCGCCAGCAGCTTGGATCAATCGCGTGATACGCAGTATTTT.

The chain is built from TRBV28 and TRBJ1-5; 9 bases map to TRBD1. After removal of 5 bases from V and 2 bases from J, the junction contained 7 bases not matched to a gene. The CDR3 length is 16 residues. Germline-derived CDR1 and CDR2 are MDHEN and SYDVKM. The CDR3 is CASSTQGAFGNQPQHF. CDR3 in DNA: TGTGCCAGCAGTACACAGGGGGCCTTCGGCAATCAGCCCCAGCATTTT.

This clone was detected a few times. This chain uses TRBV7-6 with TRBJ1-4; D call uncertain. Trimming left V 5 bases short and J 4 bases short, with 23 bases between. The CDR3 runs 18 residues. Germline V gives CDR1 SGHVS, CDR2 FNYEAQ. This CDR3 reads CASSLRAPLAGVNEKLFF. DNA of the CDR3: TGTGCCAGCAGCCTTAGGGCCCCTTTGGCAGGCGTTAATGAAAAACTGTTTTTT.

Only a few counts were recorded for this clone. CDR3 amino acids: CASQREEAFF. CDR3 nucleotide sequence: TGTGCCAGCCAAAGGGAGGAAGCTTTCTTT. V gene TRBV28 combines with J gene TRBJ1-1, with D unresolved. The germline CDR1 and CDR2 sequences are MDHEN and SYDVKM. The CDR3 spans 10 residues. V was clipped by 8 bases and J by 8 bases, with 9 bases between them.

V usage is TRBV5-4 and J usage is TRBJ1-2, with 9 bases that match TRBD1. CDR1 SGHNT and CDR2 YYREEE come from the germline V gene (reference sequence). The V gene end was trimmed by 3 bases and the J gene end by 8 bases; junction bases not matched to a gene: 14. This CDR3 spans 16 amino acids. The chain's CDR3 is CASSSDRGYYYGGYTF. CDR3 sequence (DNA): TGTGCCAGCAGCTCGGACAGGGGCTACTACTATGGGGGCTACACCTTC.

V is TRBV11-2 and J is TRBJ2-7; TRBD2 aligns across 12 bases. V lost 0 bases, J lost 7 bases, and 1 base stayed unmatched. This CDR3 is built from 14 residues. The V gene's germline CDR1 is SGHAT and CDR2 FQNNGV. CDR3 region: CASSLDGTSGEQYF. In nucleotides, the CDR3 is TGTGCCAGCAGCTTAGATGGGACTAGCGGGGAGCAGTACTTC.